This is a list of T cell receptor beta chains from one sample in a study of T cells in Graves' hyperthyroidism and ophthalmopathy. A single record per CDR3 protein comes from TCRdb applying MiXCR to the multiplex PCR reads. Here the sample spans under 400,000 distinct CDR3 sequences, 11% to 15% being singletons. What was sequenced was blood. The receptors here all came from a woman aged 55-70 years with Graves' hyperthyroidism. Each CDR3 is given without its conserved first and last residue. Each record gives: J gene, V gene, CDR3 protein.

TRBJ2-1 | TRBV7-3 | ASSTYGGDWSYNEQF
TRBJ1-5 | TRBV2 | ASRTGWEQPQH
TRBJ2-7 | TRBV20-1 | SASRRVPGHYEQY
TRBJ2-1 | TRBV27 | ASSLRQNPNEQF
TRBJ2-1 | TRBV6-1 | ASSEVGGLAGGRNEQF
TRBJ1-5 | TRBV7-8 | ASSPSPGGRQPQH
TRBJ1-2 | TRBV12-3/TRBV12-4 | ASSRQGVGYT
TRBJ2-3 | TRBV4-1 | ASSQDWRTGGLNTQY
TRBJ2-7 | TRBV7-9 | ASSPPASTYEQY
TRBJ2-5 | TRBV20-1 | SARDQGGETQY
TRBJ2-5 | TRBV27 | ASSLKVNGQETQY
TRBJ1-1 | TRBV10-3 | AISGTGMNTEAF
TRBJ2-2 | TRBV12-5 | ASGSRANTGELF
TRBJ1-3 | TRBV10-3 | AISAGRLSGNTIY
TRBJ2-6 | TRBV6-5 | ASSYSWVPHSGANVLT
TRBJ2-1 | TRBV12-3/TRBV12-4 | ASSTWRQKGSYNEQF
TRBJ1-5 | TRBV12-3/TRBV12-4 | ASSQYDSNQPQH
TRBJ1-1 | TRBV28 | ASRIQGTEAF
TRBJ1-1 | TRBV12-3/TRBV12-4 | ASSLTEETEAF
TRBJ1-5 | TRBV6-6 | ASSYGGANQPQH
TRBJ2-4 | TRBV12-3/TRBV12-4 | ASSFSLRGLAGGKAKNIQY
TRBJ1-5 | TRBV19 | ASSLTGTGLYSNQPQH
TRBJ1-2 | TRBV12-3/TRBV12-4 | ASSPGLPGYT
TRBJ2-3 | TRBV19 | ASSRIDRGLGTDTQY
TRBJ2-3 | TRBV6-1 | ASRGQGIDTQY
TRBJ2-7 | TRBV29-1 | SVEKPNSPYEQY
TRBJ1-5 | TRBV3-1 | ASSQRGFVGQPQH
TRBJ2-3 | TRBV2 | ARRVLADTDTQY
TRBJ1-1 | TRBV19 | ASKQETTEAF
TRBJ2-5 | TRBV6-1 | ASQGQTAQVPQY
TRBJ2-3 | TRBV12-3/TRBV12-4 | ASSFQGMADTQY
TRBJ2-3 | TRBV9 | ASMAGLSTDTQY
TRBJ2-1 | TRBV7-9 | ASSASFSYNEQF
TRBJ2-7 | TRBV24-1 | ATSDFGFHEQY
TRBJ2-2 | TRBV3-1 | ASSQDGQRDTGELF
TRBJ2-4 | TRBV28 | ASSFGTSGSKNIQY